A selection of T cell receptor beta chains follows, all from one sample in a study of blood T cell repertoires in COVID-19. Profiling relied on immunoSEQ multiplex PCR, and the TCRdb table lists in-frame clones only, not all of them. Among some 120,000 clones listed, 70% to 80% were seen once. The specimen sequenced was peripheral blood. The receptors shown here come from a human donor in a cohort sampled during active COVID-19. CDR3s include the opening cysteine and the closing phenylalanine or tryptophan. A D gene is named only where the DNA matches it firmly. Some rows have no size entry. The others give once, few or many, or a class for an expanded clone.

TRBJ2-3	TRBV6-2/TRBV6-3	.	TRBD2	CASSPSTSGGPLTQYF	TGTGCCAGCAGTCCGTCGACTAGCGGGGGGCCACTTACGCAGTATTTT
TRBJ2-2	TRBV27	.	.	CASSLLAHTGELFF	TGTGCCAGCAGTTTATTAGCCCACACCGGGGAGCTGTTTTTT
TRBJ1-4	TRBV2	.	TRBD1	CASSSTGAANEKLFF	TGTGCCAGCAGCTCCACAGGGGCGGCTAATGAAAAACTGTTTTTT
TRBJ1-5	TRBV19	.	.	CASSIVTDFNQPQHF	TGTGCCAGTAGTATAGTAACGGACTTCAATCAGCCCCAGCATTTT
TRBJ2-1	TRBV28	.	TRBD2	CASTSSHGGGSYNEQFF	TGTGCCAGCACCTCATCCCACGGGGGAGGGTCCTACAATGAGCAGTTCTTC
TRBJ2-7	TRBV11-1	.	.	CASSLEPLSSYEQYF	TGTGCCAGCAGCCTGGAGCCACTGAGCTCCTACGAGCAGTACTTC
TRBJ2-2	TRBV7-9	.	.	CASSLVRTNTGELFF	TGTGCCAGCAGCTTAGTCAGGACGAACACCGGGGAGCTGTTTTTT
TRBJ2-2	TRBV4-1	.	.	CASSPRTGGEELFF	TGCGCCAGCAGCCCCCGAACAGGGGGGGAGGAGCTGTTTTTT
TRBJ2-3	TRBV11-2	.	TRBD2	CASSGLAGGHVTQYF	TGTGCCAGCAGCGGACTAGCGGGGGGCCATGTCACGCAGTATTTT
TRBJ2-3	TRBV6-1	.	TRBD2	CASSEAGGVADTQYF	TGTGCCAGCAGCGAAGCGGGGGGGGTAGCAGATACGCAGTATTTT
TRBJ1-6	TRBV6-1	.	.	CASSEDRVGSYSYNSPLHF	TGTGCCAGCAGTGAAGATCGGGTAGGCAGTTACTCCTATAATTCACCCCTCCACTTT
TRBJ2-3	TRBV19	.	TRBD2	CASTPTSGSYNTQYF	TGTGCCAGTACCCCAACTAGCGGGAGCTATAATACGCAGTATTTT
TRBJ2-6	TRBV5-1	few	TRBD1	CASSLGQGPGANVLTF	TGCGCCAGCAGCTTGGGACAGGGACCTGGGGCCAACGTCCTGACTTTC
TRBJ2-1	TRBV3-1/TRBV3-2	.	TRBD2	CASSRSGRAYNEQFF	TGTGCCAGCAGCCGTAGCGGGAGGGCTTACAATGAGCAGTTCTTC
TRBJ1-2	TRBV12-3/TRBV12-4	.	.	CASRSDYGYTF	TGTGCCAGCAGGTCGGACTATGGCTACACCTTC
TRBJ1-2	TRBV12-3/TRBV12-4	.	.	CASSLQSKYGYTF	TGTGCCAGCAGCCTACAGAGTAAATATGGCTACACCTTC
TRBJ1-1	TRBV6-2/TRBV6-3	.	TRBD1	CASSYRTGYEAFF	TGTGCCAGCAGTTATAGGACAGGCTACGAAGCTTTCTTT
TRBJ2-7	TRBV7-8	.	TRBD2	CASSLPLALAGGPYEQYF	TGTGCCAGCAGCTTGCCCCTTGCCCTAGCGGGGGGGCCCTACGAGCAGTACTTC
TRBJ1-1	TRBV5-6	.	.	CASSLDRGTEAFF	TGTGCCAGCAGCTTGGACCGGGGGACTGAAGCTTTCTTT
TRBJ1-4	TRBV5-1	.	.	CASSLALANAGEKLFF	TGCGCCAGCAGCTTGGCCTTGGCTAACGCGGGGGAAAAACTGTTTTTT
TRBJ1-2	TRBV6-5	once	TRBD1	CASRGDRGLGYTF	TGTGCCAGCAGGGGGGACAGGGGGCTAGGCTACACCTTC
TRBJ2-7	TRBV3-1/TRBV3-2	.	.	CASSQRDEQYF	TGTGCCAGCAGCCAAAGAGACGAGCAGTACTTC
TRBJ2-2	TRBV28	few	TRBD2	CASNRPAGGTGELFF	TGTGCCAGCAACCGCCCAGCGGGGGGCACCGGGGAGCTGTTTTTT
TRBJ1-2	TRBV7-9	.	TRBD1	CASSAGQGNGYTF	TGTGCCAGCAGCGCGGGACAGGGCAATGGCTACACCTTC
TRBJ2-5	TRBV7-2	.	.	CASSKGGEGQRGETQYF	TGTGCCAGCAGCAAAGGGGGTGAGGGACAACGTGGGGAGACCCAGTACTTC
TRBJ1-3	TRBV5-5	.	TRBD1	CASSAPGQGNTIYF	TGTGCCAGCAGCGCCCCGGGACAGGGAAACACCATATATTTT
TRBJ1-1	TRBV28	.	TRBD1	CASSFSYSDRVSEAFF	TGTGCCAGCAGCTTCTCGTATTCGGACAGGGTCTCTGAAGCTTTCTTT
TRBJ1-1	TRBV18	.	TRBD1	CASSPTGTGDAFF	TGTGCCAGCTCCCCGACAGGGACGGGGGATGCTTTCTTT
TRBJ2-5	TRBV7-9	.	TRBD2	CASSFYGWKTGGSKETQYF	TGTGCCAGCAGCTTCTATGGGTGGAAAACGGGAGGGTCGAAGGAGACCCAGTACTTC
TRBJ1-1	TRBV5-6	.	.	CASSTQGAVKNTEAFF	TGTGCCAGCAGCACCCAAGGGGCAGTCAAGAACACTGAAGCTTTCTTT
TRBJ1-4	TRBV2	.	TRBD1	CASSGGTGDEKLFF	TGTGCCAGCAGTGGCGGGACAGGGGATGAAAAACTGTTTTTT
TRBJ1-2	TRBV28	.	.	CASSPGFHYGYTF	TGTGCCAGCAGCCCAGGGTTCCACTATGGCTACACCTTC
TRBJ2-3	TRBV24-1	.	TRBD1	CATSDRDTDTQYF	TGTGCCACCAGCGACAGGGACACAGATACGCAGTATTTT
TRBJ1-2	TRBV5-5	.	.	CASSLAGQGLDGYTF	TGTGCCAGCAGCTTGGCCGGCCAGGGCCTCGATGGCTACACCTTC
TRBJ2-3	TRBV11-1	.	.	CASSHSRGSRTDTQYF	TGTGCCAGCAGCCATAGCCGGGGGTCCCGCACAGATACGCAGTATTTT
TRBJ2-3	TRBV21-1	.	.	CASRPGGRTDTQYF	TGTGCCAGCAGGCCGGGAGGACGCACAGATACGCAGTATTTT
TRBJ1-4	TRBV7-7	.	.	CASSLREGFNEKLFF	TGTGCCAGCAGCTTAAGGGAGGGGTTTAATGAAAAACTGTTTTTT
TRBJ2-1	TRBV3-1/TRBV3-2	once	.	CASSQDRRGNEQFF	TGTGCCAGCAGCCAAGATAGGAGAGGGAATGAGCAGTTCTTC
TRBJ2-7	TRBV18	.	TRBD1	CASSKGADRPYEQYF	TGTGCCAGCTCAAAGGGGGCGGACAGGCCTTACGAGCAGTACTTC
TRBJ1-2	TRBV6-6	.	.	CASSYSNTGNYGYTF	TGTGCCAGCAGTTACTCCAACACAGGGAACTATGGCTACACCTTC
TRBJ1-4	TRBV7-9	.	.	CASSLKFGRPLDEKLFF	TGTGCCAGCAGCTTAAAGTTTGGTAGGCCGCTAGATGAAAAACTGTTTTTT
TRBJ1-1	TRBV19	.	.	CASSIRGYTEAFF	TGTGCCAGTAGTATTAGGGGGTACACTGAAGCTTTCTTT
TRBJ2-5	TRBV5-4	.	TRBD1	CASSGHRGPQETQYF	TGTGCCAGCAGCGGACACAGGGGGCCTCAAGAGACCCAGTACTTC
TRBJ2-7	TRBV12-3/TRBV12-4	.	.	CASSLEFSAEQYF	TGTGCCAGCAGTTTGGAGTTCTCGGCCGAGCAGTACTTC
TRBJ1-2	TRBV9	.	TRBD1	CASSLTGDYGYTF	TGTGCCAGCAGCTTGACAGGGGACTATGGCTACACCTTC
TRBJ2-3	TRBV7-9	.	.	CASSLPRTPRDGTDTQYF	TGTGCCAGCAGCCTCCCCCGGACCCCGCGGGATGGCACAGATACGCAGTATTTT
TRBJ1-6	TRBV7-8	once	TRBD1	CASSLHRDRGTSLLHF	TGTGCCAGCAGCTTACACCGGGACAGGGGGACTTCACTCCTCCACTTT
TRBJ1-1	TRBV7-3	.	.	CASSLAQGTEAFF	TGTGCCAGCAGCTTAGCACAGGGTACTGAAGCTTTCTTT
TRBJ2-3	TRBV20-1	.	.	CSATSTDTQYF	TGCAGTGCTACTAGCACAGATACGCAGTATTTT
TRBJ2-7	TRBV3-1/TRBV3-2	.	TRBD1	CASSQRDRVSYEQYF	TGTGCCAGCAGCCAACGGGACAGGGTCTCCTACGAGCAGTACTTC
TRBJ2-2	TRBV28	.	TRBD2	CASSLSLAGGTGELFF	TGTGCCAGCAGTTTGAGCTTAGCGGGAGGCACCGGGGAGCTGTTTTTT
TRBJ2-5	TRBV5-8	.	TRBD2	CASSLVGTSGAYETQYF	TGTGCCAGCAGCTTGGTGGGGACTAGCGGGGCGTATGAGACCCAGTACTTC
TRBJ2-2	TRBV10-3	.	TRBD2	CAISRAGGTGELFF	TGTGCCATCAGTAGAGCGGGAGGGACCGGGGAGCTGTTTTTT